The 10 T cell receptor beta chains reported below all come from one sample, sequenced in a study of T-cell reconstitution after alpha-beta-depleted transplantation in children. Molecular barcoding with unique molecular identifiers was used for the TCRbeta library. Each CDR3 protein is one row after TCRdb ran MiXCR on the PCR reads. The sample holds about 500,000 distinct CDR3 sequences, around 10% seen once. Specimen: PBMCs, mostly from graft donor cells, collected 180 days after TCRalphabeta/CD19-depleted stem cell transplant. The source of these receptors is a female patient aged 2 to 10 who had a stem cell transplant for aplastic anemia, so the T cells may come from the graft donor.

The V call is TRBV5-1, the J call TRBJ2-7, with 8 bases matching TRBD1. Germline V CDR1 and CDR2: SGHRS, YFSETQ. With 2 bases clipped from V and 2 bases from J, the junction kept 3 bases outside the gene matches. CDR3 size: 14 residues. CDR3 loop: CASSFGQGTYEQYV. CDR3 DNA sequence: TGCGCCAGCAGCTTCGGACAGGGAACCTACGAGCAGTACGTC.

The chain links TRBV2 to TRBJ2-3; 9 bases match TRBD2. The CDR3 consists of 16 residues. The ends lost 5 bases at V and 4 bases at J; junction bases unmatched: 10. CDR1 is SNHLY and CDR2 is FYNNEI in the germline V gene. CDR3 amino acids: CASSSGLAGPADTQYF. The CDR3 nucleotides read TGTGCCAGCAGTTCGGGCCTAGCGGGACCGGCAGATACGCAGTATTTT.

This sequence joins TRBV18 and TRBJ1-1; 9 nucleotides agree with TRBD1. The trim removed 2 bases at V and 0 bases at J, leaving 4 bases unmatched. The CDR3 extends over 16 amino acids. From germline, CDR1 is KGHSH and CDR2 LQKENI. CDR3 nucleotides: TGTGCCAGCTCACCAGGAGACAGGGGGATGAACACTGAAGCTTTCTTT. Its protein is CASSPGDRGMNTEAFF.

This clonotype was counted only a few times. The chain uses TRBV2 and TRBJ2-3; 10 nucleotides match TRBD1. The germline V gene encodes CDR1 SNHLY and CDR2 FYNNEI. The J segment lost 3 bases and the V segment lost 2 bases, leaving 2 bases of the junction unmatched. The CDR3 length is 15 residues. The CDR3 DNA is TGTGCCAGCAGTGAACGGGACAGGGGTACAGATACGCAGTATTTT. Translating gives CASSERDRGTDTQYF. The complete variable domain, with remaining parts taken from reference TRBV2 and TRBJ2-3, reads EPEVTQTPSHQVTQMGQEVILRCVPISNHLYFYWYRQILGQKVEFLVSFYNNEISEKSEIFDDQFSVERPDGSNFTLKIRSTKLEDSAMYFCASSERDRGTDTQYFGPGTRLTVL.

This chain connects TRBV5-1 to TRBJ2-5; 7 positions match TRBD1. The V gene end was trimmed by 2 bases and the J gene end by 7 bases; junction bases not matched to a gene: 8. Germline V gene data show CDR1 as SGHRS and CDR2 as YFSETQ. The CDR3 consists of 14 residues. The CDR3 is CASSFGDRVATQYF. The CDR3 nucleotides are TGCGCCAGCAGCTTCGGAGACAGGGTGGCGACCCAGTACTTC. The complete variable domain, with remaining parts taken from reference TRBV5-1 and TRBJ2-5, reads KAGVTQTPRYLIKTRGQQVTLSCSPISGHRSVSWYQQTPGQGLQFLFEYFSETQRNKGNFPGRFSGRQFSNSRSEMNVSTLELGDSALYLCASSFGDRVATQYFGPGTRLLVL.

The chain is built from TRBV18 and TRBJ2-5, with a possible D match to TRBD1 (6 bases). Germline loops: CDR1 KGHSH, CDR2 LQKENI. V dropped 5 bases and J dropped 3 bases, with 13 bases sitting between them. The CDR3 runs to 14 residues. The CDR3 region has the DNA TGTGCCAGCTCAGGACAGCTGGGGAAAGAGACCCAGTACTTC. It is translated as CASSGQLGKETQYF.

This chain joins TRBV21-1 and TRBJ2-1. TRBV21-1 represents a pseudogene. There are 13 residues in the CDR3. CDR3 protein: CASSKGIVDEQFF. The CDR3 bases are TGTGCCAGCAGCAAAGGAATTGTCGATGAGCAGTTCTTC.

This chain connects TRBV9 to TRBJ1-2; 8 nucleotides agree with TRBD1. The CDR3 is 19 amino acids. V dropped 4 bases and J dropped 0; count of bases not matched to a gene: 17. The V gene's germline CDR1 is SGDLS and CDR2 YYNGEE. The CDR3 here is CASSPGTGLPFDANYGYTF. The DNA for the CDR3 is TGTGCCAGCAGCCCAGGGACAGGACTCCCTTTCGACGCTAACTATGGCTACACCTTC.

The rearrangement uses TRBV6-5 and TRBJ1-4; D possibly corresponds to TRBD1 (5 bases). Germline-derived CDR1 and CDR2 are MNHEY and SVGAGI. The CDR3 is 16 amino acids. V was shortened by 3 bases and J by 0 bases, with 11 bases between the two germline ends. The CDR3 nucleotides are TGTGCCAGCAGTTATGGGCCGACAGCAACTAATGAAAAACTGTTTTTT. Amino acids: CASSYGPTATNEKLFF.

The J gene is TRBJ2-1, the V gene TRBV20-1; 8 positions agree with TRBD2. Germline V CDR1 and CDR2: DFQATT, SNEGSKA (reference sequence). CDR3 length: 14 residues. Trimming at V came to 0 bases and at J to 7 bases, leaving 5 bases not matched to a gene. The CDR3: CSARDPAGVNEQFF. For the CDR3, the DNA is TGCAGTGCTAGAGACCCAGCGGGAGTTAATGAGCAGTTCTTC.